This T cell receptor (beta chain) was sequenced for a study of T cells in Graves' hyperthyroidism and ophthalmopathy. Over 9 ml of fresh peripheral blood supplied the PBMCs. The TCR beta CDR3 regions underwent amplification using RNA transcripts as the source. TCR CDR3 regions were first amplified by RT-PCR with HTBI primers. TCRdb independently ran MiXCR on the multiplex PCR reads; one entry per CDR3 protein. The sample holds over 650,000 distinct CDR3 sequences; roughly 15% are singletons and the top ten take under 8.5%. Germline values: CDR1 SQVTM, CDR2 ANQGSEA. V shed 6 bases and J 3 bases; nucleotides not matched to a gene: 13. The CDR3 is 15 residues long. This clonotype was detected many times. Its antigen is not known. Study-level points and caveats: A median roughly 6.6 months before onset, the model predicted ophthalmopathy.

Sequencing used blood. This TCR was recovered from a man aged 18 to 30 with Graves' hyperthyroidism. V gene TRBV29-1 combines with J gene TRBJ1-1, with 7 bases fitting TRBD1. CDR3: CSVLGGRRSDTEAFF. CDR3 nucleotide sequence: TGCAGCGTCCTAGGGGGCCGGAGGTCGGACACTGAAGCTTTCTTT. The whole variable domain, filled in from reference TRBV29-1 and TRBJ1-1, reads SAVISQKPSRDICQRGTSLTIQCQVDSQVTMMFWYRQQPGQSLTLIATANQGSEATYESGFVIDKFPISRPNLTFSTLTVSNMSPEDSSIYLCSVLGGRRSDTEAFFGQGTRLTVV.